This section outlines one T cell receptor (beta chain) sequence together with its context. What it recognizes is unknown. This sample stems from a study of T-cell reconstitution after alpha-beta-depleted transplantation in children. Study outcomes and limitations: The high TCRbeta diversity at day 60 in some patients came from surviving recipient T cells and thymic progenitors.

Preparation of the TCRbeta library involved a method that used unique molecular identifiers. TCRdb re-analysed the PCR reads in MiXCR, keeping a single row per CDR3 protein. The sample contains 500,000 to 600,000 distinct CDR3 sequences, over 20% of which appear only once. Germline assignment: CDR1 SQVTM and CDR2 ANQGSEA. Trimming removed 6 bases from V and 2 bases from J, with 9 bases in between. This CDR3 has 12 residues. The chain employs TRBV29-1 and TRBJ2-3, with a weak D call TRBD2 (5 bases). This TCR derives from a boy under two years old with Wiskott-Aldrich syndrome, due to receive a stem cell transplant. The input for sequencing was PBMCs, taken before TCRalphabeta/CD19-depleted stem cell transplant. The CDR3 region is CSVTTNTDTQYF. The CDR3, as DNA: TGCAGCGTCACGACTAACACAGATACGCAGTATTTT.